The sequence of this T cell receptor (beta chain) was determined in a study of post-analysis software for immune sequencing data. Each TCR beta cDNA library carried unique molecular identifiers. MiXCR, applied by TCRdb to the PCR reads, yields one record per CDR3 protein. The sample includes about 500,000 distinct CDR3 sequences, over 35% of them seen just once. Study outcomes and limitations: The five TRBV segments detected at higher frequency in patients than in controls included TRBV5-6, TRBV5-1 and TRBV20-1. Patients with multiple sclerosis recorded significantly lower normalized Chao1 diversity than controls, the study found.

Only a few counts were recorded for this clonotype. Its cognate antigen is unknown. Trimming took 3 bases from V and 1 from J, leaving 6 bases between them. The CDR3 covers 13 residues. Germline V CDR1 and CDR2: ENHRY, SYGVKD. This sequence originates from a girl aged 5 to 17 with multiple sclerosis. This chain connects TRBV10-3 to TRBJ2-5, with D hard to call. Sequencing was carried out using blood. CDR3 bases: TGTGCCATCAGTGAAAACGTCCAAGAGACCCAGTACTTC. Encoded protein: CAISENVQETQYF.